The clone carrying this T cell receptor (beta chain) has ten or more counts. As yet, its antigen is unknown. Arm-PCR with iRepertoire HTBI primers amplified the CDR3 regions for these TCR beta libraries. TCRdb analysed the multiplex PCR reads with MiXCR anew, one entry per CDR3 protein. The sample records 300,000 to 400,000 distinct CDR3 sequences, roughly 15% being singletons. This sample was taken from a study of regulatory T cells in long-lasting Graves disease. Study-wide results and limits: Persistent-disease Graves' patients showed less TCR diversity than new cases. It was in persistent disease that TRBV28, TRBJ1-2 and TRBJ2-5 were favored.

Time point given: newly diagnosed GD, antithyroid drugs for less than 3 months. Construction of the TCR library relied on RNA isolated from PBMCs. Trimming left V 6 bases short and J 5 bases short, with 21 bases between. The CDR3 has 16 residues. Germline V gene sequence: CDR1 SGHAT, CDR2 FQNNGV. The source is a female donor with Graves disease. The sample here was peripheral blood mononuclear cells (PBMCs), taken at new diagnosis, from a patient treated with antithyroid drugs. The V gene is TRBV11-2, the J gene TRBJ2-3; D is perhaps TRBD1 (5 bases). In DNA form, the CDR3 reads TGTGCCAGCAGACCAGTGGTGGGGCTGTTGGTAGATACGCAGTATTTT. It encodes CASRPVVGLLVDTQYF.